The rows below give T cell receptor beta chains drawn from one sample of a study of human T cells and chemical hapten exposure. TCRdb called the RACE reads again in MiXCR, with one record for every CDR3 protein. The sample has a few hundred thousand distinct CDR3 sequences, around 7.7% seen once; the top ten hold less than 1.5%. The input for sequencing was whole blood, taken in connection with sensitization to the hapten diphenylcyclopropenone (DPC). The receptors derive from a man younger than 35 with alopecia areata. Some clones in this sample may be carry-over from other donors' samples. Both conserved end residues are part of each CDR3. D genes are given only for firm matches. The size field is filled for only some rows; it gives once, few, many or a size class.

v_gene: TRBV7-2; j_gene: TRBJ1-1; abundance: few; d_gene: -; CDR3nt: TGTGCCAGCAGCTTAGAGGCAGGCGGGCACACTGAAGCTTTCTTT; CDR3aa: CASSLEAGGHTEAFF
v_gene: TRBV14; j_gene: TRBJ1-2; abundance: -; d_gene: -; CDR3nt: TGTGCCAGCAGCCAAGATCTACAGGGTCCCTATGGCTACACCTTC; CDR3aa: CASSQDLQGPYGYTF
v_gene: TRBV25-1; j_gene: TRBJ1-5; abundance: few; d_gene: -; CDR3nt: TGTGCCAGCAGCCAAAGGGGGGGAAAGCAGCCCCAGCATTTT; CDR3aa: CASSQRGGKQPQHF
v_gene: TRBV18; j_gene: TRBJ2-7; abundance: few; d_gene: -; CDR3nt: TGTGCCAGCTCCCCATACGGGACCCACGAGCAGTACTTC; CDR3aa: CASSPYGTHEQYF
v_gene: TRBV4-1; j_gene: TRBJ2-1; abundance: few; d_gene: TRBD2; CDR3nt: TGCGCCAGCAGCCAAGCCGGGGGGGCCTACAATGAGCAGTTCTTC; CDR3aa: CASSQAGGAYNEQFF
v_gene: TRBV5-1; j_gene: TRBJ1-5; abundance: few; d_gene: -; CDR3nt: TGCGCCAGCAGCTCGGGACCGAACAAGGGCAATCAGCCCCAGCATTTT; CDR3aa: CASSSGPNKGNQPQHF
v_gene: TRBV7-9; j_gene: TRBJ1-6; abundance: -; d_gene: -; CDR3nt: TGTGCCAGCAGCCTAACCTACGACGGACTGCCTAATTCACCCCTCCACTTT; CDR3aa: CASSLTYDGLPNSPLHF
v_gene: TRBV7-3; j_gene: TRBJ2-2; abundance: many; d_gene: -; CDR3nt: TGTGCCAGCAGCTTAACGAAGGGGGGCCCGAACACCGGGGAGCTGTTTTTT; CDR3aa: CASSLTKGGPNTGELFF
v_gene: TRBV12-3/TRBV12-4; j_gene: TRBJ2-4; abundance: once; d_gene: TRBD1; CDR3nt: TGTGCCAGCAGTTCCGGGACAGGGGGTGGCATTCAGTACTTC; CDR3aa: CASSSGTGGGIQYF
v_gene: TRBV2; j_gene: TRBJ1-1; abundance: -; d_gene: -; CDR3nt: TGTGCCAGCAGTGAGCCGGGGGGAGCTTTCTTT; CDR3aa: CASSEPGGAFF
v_gene: TRBV28; j_gene: TRBJ2-7; abundance: few; d_gene: TRBD1; CDR3nt: TGTGCCAGCAGTTTGAGAACAGGGGATTCTTACGAGCAGTACTTC; CDR3aa: CASSLRTGDSYEQYF
v_gene: TRBV15; j_gene: TRBJ1-5; abundance: many; d_gene: -; CDR3nt: TGTGCCACCAGACGAAAGGGATACAATCAGCCCCAGCATTTT; CDR3aa: CATRRKGYNQPQHF
v_gene: TRBV6-2/TRBV6-3; j_gene: TRBJ2-3; abundance: few; d_gene: -; CDR3nt: TGTGCCAGCAATCGGGACCAAAACACAGATACGCAGTATTTT; CDR3aa: CASNRDQNTDTQYF
v_gene: TRBV5-1; j_gene: TRBJ2-1; abundance: -; d_gene: -; CDR3nt: TGCGCCAGCAGCTTGGGGAAGCACAGTGAGCAGTTCTTC; CDR3aa: CASSLGKHSEQFF
v_gene: TRBV15; j_gene: TRBJ2-2; abundance: -; d_gene: TRBD2; CDR3nt: TGTGCCACCAGCAGAGTAGCGGGGCTGGGCGGGGAGCTGTTTTTT; CDR3aa: CATSRVAGLGGELFF
v_gene: TRBV2; j_gene: TRBJ2-2; abundance: many; d_gene: -; CDR3nt: TGTGCCAGCATGGCAGGGGCTAACACCGGGGAGCTGTTTTTT; CDR3aa: CASMAGANTGELFF
v_gene: TRBV5-1; j_gene: TRBJ2-3; abundance: many; d_gene: TRBD1; CDR3nt: TGCGCCAGCAGCTCCGGGACAGTCACAGATACGCAGTATTTT; CDR3aa: CASSSGTVTDTQYF
v_gene: TRBV10-3; j_gene: TRBJ2-7; abundance: -; d_gene: -; CDR3nt: TGTGCCATCAGCCCGGTGAGGGGGGAGCAGTACTTC; CDR3aa: CAISPVRGEQYF
v_gene: TRBV7-3; j_gene: TRBJ2-6; abundance: few; d_gene: -; CDR3nt: TGTGCCAGCAGCCCTAGGATGGATTCTGGGGCCAACGTCCTGACTTTC; CDR3aa: CASSPRMDSGANVLTF
v_gene: TRBV27; j_gene: TRBJ2-3; abundance: -; d_gene: TRBD2; CDR3nt: TGTGCCAGCAGTAAAACTAGCGGGGGGGCGACAGATACGCAGTATTTT; CDR3aa: CASSKTSGGATDTQYF
v_gene: TRBV7-9; j_gene: TRBJ2-3; abundance: many; d_gene: -; CDR3nt: TGTGCCAGCAGCTTGGGATATAGCACAGATACGCAGTATTTT; CDR3aa: CASSLGYSTDTQYF
v_gene: TRBV29-1; j_gene: TRBJ1-2; abundance: many; d_gene: -; CDR3nt: TGCAGCGGTGAAACAGGGTATGGCTACACCTTC; CDR3aa: CSGETGYGYTF
v_gene: TRBV6-5; j_gene: TRBJ1-5; abundance: many; d_gene: -; CDR3nt: TGTGCCAGCAGTTACTCACAGGGTAGCAATCAGCCCCAGCATTTT; CDR3aa: CASSYSQGSNQPQHF
v_gene: TRBV18; j_gene: TRBJ2-3; abundance: few; d_gene: -; CDR3nt: TGTGCCAGCTCACCAACAAGGGGCTCAGATACGCAGTATTTT; CDR3aa: CASSPTRGSDTQYF
v_gene: TRBV29-1; j_gene: TRBJ1-1; abundance: -; d_gene: TRBD1; CDR3nt: TGCAGCGTTGAACCCGACAGGGAGAGCACTGAAGCTTTCTTT; CDR3aa: CSVEPDRESTEAFF
v_gene: TRBV27; j_gene: TRBJ1-3; abundance: -; d_gene: TRBD1; CDR3nt: TGTGCCAGCAGTACCGGGACAGGGAGGTCTGGAAACACCATATATTTT; CDR3aa: CASSTGTGRSGNTIYF
v_gene: TRBV7-2; j_gene: TRBJ1-1; abundance: -; d_gene: -; CDR3nt: TGTGCCAGCAGCCCAGACCTGAACACTGACGCTTTCTTT; CDR3aa: CASSPDLNTDAFF
v_gene: TRBV19; j_gene: TRBJ2-2; abundance: -; d_gene: TRBD2; CDR3nt: TGTGCCAGTAGTCTCACTAGCGGGGGCACCGGGGAGCTGTTTTTT; CDR3aa: CASSLTSGGTGELFF
v_gene: TRBV7-2; j_gene: TRBJ1-5; abundance: few; d_gene: -; CDR3nt: TGTGCCAGCAATATGGACTTCAATCAGCCCCAGCATTTT; CDR3aa: CASNMDFNQPQHF
v_gene: TRBV10-3; j_gene: TRBJ2-7; abundance: few; d_gene: -; CDR3nt: TGTGCCATCAGTTCATCCACCTACGAGCAGTACTTC; CDR3aa: CAISSSTYEQYF
v_gene: TRBV6-2/TRBV6-3; j_gene: TRBJ2-5; abundance: few; d_gene: -; CDR3nt: TGTGCCAGCAGTTACCCGGGACTTCGAGAGACCCAGTACTTC; CDR3aa: CASSYPGLRETQYF
v_gene: TRBV6-2/TRBV6-3; j_gene: TRBJ1-6; abundance: many; d_gene: -; CDR3nt: TGTGCCAGCGAAGGACGCAATAATTCACCCCTCCACTTT; CDR3aa: CASEGRNNSPLHF
v_gene: TRBV12-3/TRBV12-4; j_gene: TRBJ2-3; abundance: many; d_gene: -; CDR3nt: TGTGCCAGCAGTCCAAAGGGGGGGCCGAATACGCAGTATTTT; CDR3aa: CASSPKGGPNTQYF
v_gene: TRBV7-2; j_gene: TRBJ1-6; abundance: few; d_gene: -; CDR3nt: TGTGCCAGCAGCTTAGAAGGGCCAGGGGTTAAGCGTTCACCCCTCCACTTT; CDR3aa: CASSLEGPGVKRSPLHF
v_gene: TRBV29-1; j_gene: TRBJ1-2; abundance: few; d_gene: -; CDR3nt: TGCAGCGTGAGCAGGGATGGCTACACCTTC; CDR3aa: CSVSRDGYTF